The 30 T cell receptor beta chains presented below share a single source sample, sequenced in a study of cytomegalovirus exposure and HLA in healthy donors. The primer mix had 60 Vbeta and 13 Jbeta primers. Assay used: immunoSEQ multiplex PCR; TCRdb lists only in-frame clones, some missing. The sample comprises 85,000 to 130,000 clones, roughly 74% of which are singletons, and roughly 2.5% rests with the top ten. The sequenced sample consisted of PBMCs. The receptors were gathered from a man aged 35 to 55 in good health and CMV-seronegative.

The chain carries TRBV6-1 and TRBJ1-5, with D hard to call. V was cut by 3 bases and J by 3 bases, with 9 bases left in between. CDR3 length: 14 amino acids. Germline assignment: CDR1 MNHNS and CDR2 SASEGT. The DNA of the CDR3 is TGTGCCAGCAGTGAGACCGGGTACAATCAGCCCCAGCATTTT. It codes for CASSETGYNQPQHF.

The chain couples TRBV5-4 to TRBJ2-5; TRBD1 aligns across 7 bases. The CDR3 runs to 17 residues. V trimming: 4 bases; J trimming: 5 bases; junction bases outside the gene matches: 17. Per the germline V gene, CDR1 is SGHNT and CDR2 is YYREEE (reference sequence). The CDR3 loop reads CASSDTMRQGVLETQYF. The CDR3 nucleotides read TGTGCCAGCAGCGATACGATGAGACAGGGCGTCTTGGAGACCCAGTACTTC.

This clone has just one count. V is TRBV5-4 and J is TRBJ2-5, with 7 bases that match TRBD1. Germline V gene sequence: CDR1 SGHNT, CDR2 YYREEE (reference sequence). The CDR3 runs 16 residues. Trimming cost V 5 bases and J 2 bases; bases outside gene matches: 12. CDR3 protein: CASRLDPTGLQETQYF. CDR3 coding DNA: TGTGCCAGCAGATTAGACCCGACAGGGCTTCAAGAGACCCAGTACTTC.

The V gene is TRBV4-2, the J gene TRBJ2-5; 12 bases match TRBD2. Germline lookup yields CDR1 LGHNA and CDR2 YNFKEQ. This CDR3 contains 20 residues. V lost 0 bases to trimming and J lost 4 bases; unmatched junction nucleotides: 15. The CDR3 loop is CASSQDWLAGGPGSAETQYF. DNA for the CDR3: TGTGCCAGCAGCCAAGATTGGCTAGCGGGGGGGCCTGGTTCGGCAGAGACCCAGTACTTC.

The V call is TRBV30, the J call TRBJ2-4, with 9 bases fitting TRBD1. The length of the CDR3 is 16 residues. Germline CDR1 is GTSNPN and CDR2 is SVGIG (reference sequence). J lost 2 bases, V lost 2 bases, and 7 bases had no gene match. The CDR3 nucleotides read TGTGCCTGGAGTACGAGACAGGGGGTATCCAAAAACATTCAGTACTTC. Amino acid sequence: CAWSTRQGVSKNIQYF. The full variable domain, with the rest looked up from reference TRBV30 and TRBJ2-4, is SQTIHQWPATLVQPVGSPLSLECTVEGTSNPNLYWYRQAAGRGLQLLFYSVGIGQISSEVPQNLSASRPQDRQFILSSKKLLLSDSGFYLCAWSTRQGVSKNIQYFGAGTRLSVL.

DNA of the CDR3: TGTGCCAGCAGTTACGAGGATACGCAGTATTTT. Encoded protein: CASSYEDTQYF. J is TRBJ2-3 and V is TRBV6-6; D call uncertain. Germline-derived CDR1 and CDR2 are MNHNY and SVGAGI (reference sequence). Trimming stripped 2 bases from V and 6 bases from J, with 3 bases between. The CDR3 has 11 amino acids.

This clone was counted a few times. The rearrangement uses TRBV5-1 and TRBJ1-2; D remains ambiguous. The CDR3 contains 14 residues. Germline lookup yields CDR1 SGHRS and CDR2 YFSETQ. The ends were cut back, 0 bases at V and 0 bases at J, with 6 bases in the middle. CDR3 in amino acids: CASSLDGANYGYTF. In DNA, the CDR3 is TGCGCCAGCAGCTTGGACGGAGCTAACTATGGCTACACCTTC.

The J gene is TRBJ2-4, the V gene TRBV6-5, with TRBD1 matching over 8 bases. The germline gives CDR1 MNHEY, CDR2 SVGAGI. CDR3 size: 16 residues. V shed 4 bases, J shed 3 bases, and the junction held 8 bases outside the gene matches. CDR3 amino acids: CASSSNRGLGKNIQYF. The CDR3 DNA reads as TGTGCCAGCAGTTCCAACAGGGGGTTGGGCAAAAACATTCAGTACTTC.

This chain connects TRBV5-1 to TRBJ2-2; possibly TRBD2 for D (5 bases). V lost 3 bases to trimming and J lost 4 bases, with 16 bases between them. Looked up from germline, CDR1 is SGHRS and CDR2 is YFSETQ. This CDR3 has 16 amino acids. CDR3: CASSSGGQAGTGELFF. The CDR3 bases are TGCGCCAGCAGCTCTGGAGGCCAGGCAGGCACCGGGGAGCTGTTTTTT. The full variable domain, completed using reference TRBV5-1 and TRBJ2-2, is KAGVTQTPRYLIKTRGQQVTLSCSPISGHRSVSWYQQTPGQGLQFLFEYFSETQRNKGNFPGRFSGRQFSNSRSEMNVSTLELGDSALYLCASSSGGQAGTGELFFGEGSRLTVL.

Points on this clone: Mismatch with germline at one junction end may stem from a read error. The chain carries TRBV5-1 and TRBJ2-5, with 8 bases lining up with TRBD1. Per the germline V gene, CDR1 is SGHRS and CDR2 is YFSETQ. This CDR3 region has 15 residues. The CDR3 loop is CASTALDRGQGTQYF. For the CDR3, the DNA is TGCGCCAGCACAGCCCTCGACAGGGGTCAAGGGACCCAGTACTTC.

The V gene is TRBV7-2, the J gene TRBJ2-2, with 9 bases fitting TRBD2. V dropped 5 bases and J dropped 5; count of bases not matched to a gene: 6. Germline assignment: CDR1 SGHTA and CDR2 FQGNSA. The CDR3 is made up of 15 amino acids. CDR3 nucleotide sequence: TGTGCCAGCAGCCCGGTAGCGGGGGAGACCGGGGAGCTGTTTTTT. Translating it yields CASSPVAGETGELFF. Full variable domain (outside the CDR3, taken from reference TRBV7-2 and TRBJ2-2): GAGVSQSPSNKVTEKGKDVELRCDPISGHTALYWYRQSLGQGLEFLIYFQGNSAPDKSGLPSDRFSAERTGGSVSTLTIQRTQQEDSAVYLCASSPVAGETGELFFGEGSRLTVL.

The rearrangement joins TRBV25-1 to TRBJ1-5, with no clear D. Trimming took 3 bases from V and 6 from J, leaving 9 bases between them. This CDR3 is 13 amino acids long. Germline loops: CDR1 MGHDK, CDR2 SYGVNS. Here the CDR3 DNA reads TGTGCCAGCAGTGACATGCGCGGTCAGCCCCAGCATTTT. Its translation is CASSDMRGQPQHF.

The V gene is TRBV5-1, the J gene TRBJ2-5, with a tentative D call TRBD2 (6 bases). V lost 4 bases and J 5 bases, leaving 18 bases between the germline ends. CDR1 is SGHRS, CDR2 YFSETQ, per germline. The CDR3 has 15 residues. CDR3 in amino acids: CASSSGGLVEETQYF. The CDR3 DNA reads as TGCGCCAGCAGCAGTGGGGGGTTAGTCGAGGAGACCCAGTACTTC.

A note on this clone: One end of the junction does not line up with germline, which may come from a read error. V and J are TRBV7-9 and TRBJ2-7, with TRBD2 as a possible D gene (6 bases). CDR1 is SEHNR, CDR2 FQNEAQ, per germline (reference sequence). This CDR3 region has 15 residues. DNA for the CDR3: TGTTCCAGCAGCTCGGGCTCCGGGGGATACTACGAGCAGTACTTC. Its protein is CSSSSGSGGYYEQYF.

The rearrangement joins TRBV18 to TRBJ2-7, with TRBD1 as a possible D gene (5 bases). Germline CDR1 reads KGHSH; CDR2 reads LQKENI. The CDR3 loop spans 14 amino acids. V lost 2 bases and J lost 2, with 10 bases in between. The CDR3 sequence: CASSPGAEPYEQYF. As DNA, the CDR3 is TGTGCCAGCTCACCAGGGGCTGAACCCTACGAGCAGTACTTC.

The chain recombines TRBV29-1 with TRBJ2-1; 7 bases map to TRBD2. The J segment lost 3 bases and the V segment lost 3 bases, leaving 2 bases of the junction unmatched. There are 13 residues in the CDR3. Germline CDR1 SQVTM, CDR2 ANQGSEA. The CDR3 sequence: CSVDPSGYNEQFF. The CDR3 coding sequence is TGCAGCGTTGATCCTAGCGGCTACAATGAGCAGTTCTTC.

V usage is TRBV5-4 and J usage is TRBJ2-2; 7 nucleotides match TRBD1. V was pared by 4 bases and J by 3 bases, with 6 bases of the junction left unmatched. CDR1 and CDR2 from the germline V gene are SGHNT and YYREEE (reference sequence). There are 15 residues in the CDR3. CDR3 amino acids: CASSPGTEYTGELFF. CDR3 in DNA: TGTGCCAGCAGCCCGGGGACAGAGTACACCGGGGAGCTGTTTTTT.

The rearrangement uses TRBV5-1 and TRBJ1-1, with a weak D call TRBD1 (6 bases). The CDR3 contains 14 residues. V was cut by 0 bases and J by 4 bases, with 10 bases left in between. From germline, CDR1 is SGHRS and CDR2 YFSETQ. CDR3 protein: CASSLEQGLTEAFF. In DNA, the CDR3 is TGCGCCAGCAGCTTGGAGCAGGGGCTCACTGAAGCTTTCTTT.

This chain links TRBV9 with TRBJ1-3; no clear D. CDR1 is SGDLS and CDR2 is YYNGEE in the germline V gene. This CDR3 spans 13 amino acids. V was clipped by 1 base and J by 4 bases, with 6 bases between them. This CDR3 is CASSVTQGNTIYF. In DNA form, the CDR3 reads TGTGCCAGCAGCGTAACACAGGGAAACACCATATATTTT.

V is TRBV5-1 and J is TRBJ2-7, with D perhaps matching TRBD1 (6 bases). The CDR3 contains 12 residues. V was shortened by 5 bases and J by 3 bases, with 9 bases between the two germline ends. The germline gives CDR1 SGHRS, CDR2 YFSETQ. The chain's CDR3 is CASRTDSYEQYF. Written as DNA, the CDR3 is TGCGCCAGCAGAACGGACAGCTACGAGCAGTACTTC.

The CDR3 DNA sequence: TGTGCCAGCCTCACAGGGCACAGCACAGATACGCAGTATTTT. It codes for CASLTGHSTDTQYF. The V gene is TRBV5-6, the J gene TRBJ2-3; the D gene is possibly TRBD1 (6 bases). With 7 bases removed from V and 0 bases from J, the gap between germline ends came to 12 bases. Germline CDR1 and CDR2: SGHDT and YYEEEE. The CDR3 is made up of 14 amino acids.

This clone was counted between two and nine times. The chain uses TRBV11-2 and TRBJ1-4; 10 nucleotides agree with TRBD1. The CDR3 is 16 amino acids. CDR1 and CDR2 (germline): SGHAT, FQNNGV. Trimming at V came to 6 bases and at J to 8 bases, leaving 12 bases not matched to a gene. The CDR3 DNA is TGTGCCAGCAGGGAGGGACAGGGGCGACAGGACGAAAAACTGTTTTTT. It translates to CASREGQGRQDEKLFF.

This chain joins TRBV5-4 and TRBJ2-3; possibly TRBD1 for D (7 bases). Germline loops: CDR1 SGHNT, CDR2 YYREEE (reference sequence). V lost 5 bases and J lost 2, with 15 bases in between. The CDR3 is 15 residues long. The CDR3 DNA is TGTGCCAGCAGTTTTGACAGGGACTTCACAGATACGCAGTATTTT. Its protein product is CASSFDRDFTDTQYF. Based on the CDR3 plus reference TRBV5-4 and TRBJ2-3, the full variable domain is ETGVTQSPTHLIKTRGQQVTLRCSSQSGHNTVSWYQQALGQGPQFIFQYYREEENGRGNFPPRFSGLQFPNYSSELNVNALELDDSALYLCASSFDRDFTDTQYFGPGTRLTVL.

The CDR3 nucleotides are TGTGCCAGCAGTTATGACAGGGCCCCCTATGGCTACACCTTC. Translated, it gives CASSYDRAPYGYTF. The J gene is TRBJ1-2, the V gene TRBV6-5, with 7 bases matching TRBD1. V lost 3 bases, J lost 4 bases, and 5 bases stayed unmatched. The CDR3 is 14 amino acids. Per the germline V gene, CDR1 is MNHEY and CDR2 is SVGAGI.

The chain uses TRBV6-1 and TRBJ1-5; TRBD1 matches 7 bases. The J segment lost 2 bases and the V segment lost 6 bases, leaving 4 bases of the junction unmatched. This CDR3 region has 14 residues. Germline V gene data show CDR1 as MNHNS and CDR2 as SASEGT. CDR3 sequence: CASSHTGGNQPQHF. The CDR3 DNA reads as TGTGCCAGCAGCCACACAGGGGGCAATCAGCCCCAGCATTTT.

The rearrangement links TRBV5-1 to TRBJ2-1; 12 nucleotides match TRBD2. The CDR3 sequence is 20 residues long. CDR1 and CDR2 from the germline V gene are SGHRS and YFSETQ. The J segment lost 4 bases and the V segment lost 5 bases, leaving 19 bases of the junction unmatched. The CDR3 reads CASSRVLAGGSSQSYNEQFF. The DNA for the CDR3 is TGCGCCAGCAGTAGAGTACTAGCGGGGGGCTCCTCCCAATCTTACAATGAGCAGTTCTTC.

The chain recombines TRBV14 with TRBJ1-1; weak D call: TRBD1 (6 bases). Trimming pared 4 bases from V and 5 bases from J, leaving 11 bases between. The CDR3 has 13 residues. CDR1 is SGHDN and CDR2 is FVKESK in the germline V gene. The CDR3 coding sequence is TGTGCCAGCAGCCCTCAGGGGTGGACTGAAGCTTTCTTT. This sequence encodes CASSPQGWTEAFF.

The genes are TRBV6-6 and TRBJ1-1, with 7 bases that match TRBD1. J lost 6 bases, V lost 5 bases, and 6 bases had no gene match. CDR3 length equals 13 residues. Germline CDR1 and CDR2: MNHNY and SVGAGI (reference sequence). CDR3 sequence: CASSPGQVSEAFF. DNA of the CDR3: TGTGCCAGCAGTCCTGGACAGGTCTCTGAAGCTTTCTTT.

This clone appeared once. The V and J genes are TRBV5-1 and TRBJ1-2; possible D gene TRBD1, 6 bases. Deletions cut 5 bases from V and 3 bases from J, with 11 bases between. The length of the CDR3 is 13 residues. Germline V gives CDR1 SGHRS, CDR2 YFSETQ. The CDR3: CASRATGYYGYTF. In DNA, the CDR3 is TGCGCCAGCAGGGCTACAGGGTACTATGGCTACACCTTC.

The chain is built from TRBV19 and TRBJ2-7; a possible D gene is TRBD1 (5 bases). The CDR3 consists of 14 residues. With 6 bases removed from V and 0 bases from J, the gap between germline ends came to 12 bases. CDR1 is LNHDA, CDR2 SQIVND, per germline (reference sequence). The CDR3 protein is CASSPNGASYEQYF. The CDR3 region has the DNA TGTGCCAGTAGCCCTAATGGGGCCTCCTACGAGCAGTACTTC.